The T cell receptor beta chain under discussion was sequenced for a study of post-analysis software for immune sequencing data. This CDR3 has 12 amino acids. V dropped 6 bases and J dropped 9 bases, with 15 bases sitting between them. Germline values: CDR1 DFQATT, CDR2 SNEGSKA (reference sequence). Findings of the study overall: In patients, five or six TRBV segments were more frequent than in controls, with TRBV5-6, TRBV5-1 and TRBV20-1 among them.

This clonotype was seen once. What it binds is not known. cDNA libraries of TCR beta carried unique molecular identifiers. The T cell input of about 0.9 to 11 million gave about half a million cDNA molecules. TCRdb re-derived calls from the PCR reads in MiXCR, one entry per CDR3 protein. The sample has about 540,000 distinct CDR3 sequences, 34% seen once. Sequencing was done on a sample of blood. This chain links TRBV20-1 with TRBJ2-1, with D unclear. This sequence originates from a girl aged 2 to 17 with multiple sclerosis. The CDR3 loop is CSARNEYAEQFF. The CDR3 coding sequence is TGCAGTGCCAGAAATGAGTACGCTGAGCAGTTCTTC.